This T cell receptor beta chain was obtained from a study of OX40 agonist ivuxolimab in advanced cancers. On cycle 4 day 1 and cycle 7 day 1, as well as at baseline, blood was sampled. On this clone: The antigen remains undetermined.

Sequencing was performed with immunoSEQ multiplex PCR; in TCRdb, only in-frame clones are kept and a portion is missing. The table has 72,000 or so clones, roughly four fifths seen once; the top ten hold over 0.4%. Findings and limits, study-wide: There were also nonresponders showing low normalized T-cell clonal expansion. CD4+ and CD8+ blood T cells expanded clonally by week 6 at 0.1 to 3.0 mg/kg.

Trimming cost V 10 bases and J 5 bases, with 15 bases left between them. Germline V CDR1 and CDR2: SEHNR, FQNEAQ (reference sequence). This CDR3 is built from 13 residues. This rearrangement joins TRBV7-9 to TRBJ2-1, with a possible D match to TRBD2 (6 bases). The specimen comprised CD4+ or CD8+ T cells sorted from blood, sampled in a trial of the OX40 agonist ivuxolimab. This TCR was sampled from an adult with an advanced solid tumor such as melanoma, head and neck, liver or kidney cancer. CDR3 nucleotide sequence: TGTGCCATGACGGGACTGCAGAACAATGAGCAGTTCTTC. This gives the protein CAMTGLQNNEQFF.